The present T cell receptor (beta chain) was sequenced within a study of T cell repertoires in cytomegalovirus infection (dated by TCRdb to the late 2010s). For the study in its entirety: Because public TCR beta signatures pointed to carriage of CMV infection together with the matching HLA type, the HLA type of each donor mattered for the analysis.

These reads were obtained on an Illumina HiSeq 1500. The raw public data were reprocessed by TCRdb itself: fastp quality trimming at Q25, MiXCR clonotype calling, in-frame beta chains only. For every CDR3 protein sequence, its rows merge into one entry that carries the most common genes and DNA. The sample table records under 300,000 distinct CDR3 sequences; about 15% of these occur just once. Roughly 45% of the sample rests with the top ten. Overall results and qualifications from the work: The ex vivo response was dominated by HLA-C-restricted CMV-specific TCR beta clonotypes, and the single most frequent clonotype in two of eight donors was supplied by these HLA-C-restricted clonotypes. In both this cohort and an independent cohort of 350 to 400 donors, the cumulative frequency of public TCR beta family members distinguished carriers of CMV infection plus the relevant HLA type.

V is cut by 2 bases and J by 5 bases, and the space between the germline ends is 12 bases. The CDR3 covers 14 residues, taking in both the cysteine and the phenylalanine. The retained sequence is limited to the CDR3, 42 bases, with the frame set at the first base. From a lookup of the germline V gene, CDR1 and CDR2 are MGHRA and YSYEKL. This clonotype was recorded at least ten times. Its antigen specificity is not known. No much larger clone is present one base from it, and per-base qualities are unavailable. This sequence was found in a human donor in good health (CMV status not recorded). Some clones in this sample may be carry-over from other donors' samples. Recombination connected TRBV4-1 to TRBJ1-1; no confident D gene assignment can be made. Material: CD8+ T cells from PBMCs. The DNA is as follows: TGCGCCAGCAGCCAACAAGGCCTCGGGACTGAAGCTTTCTTT. It translates as CASSQQGLGTEAFF.